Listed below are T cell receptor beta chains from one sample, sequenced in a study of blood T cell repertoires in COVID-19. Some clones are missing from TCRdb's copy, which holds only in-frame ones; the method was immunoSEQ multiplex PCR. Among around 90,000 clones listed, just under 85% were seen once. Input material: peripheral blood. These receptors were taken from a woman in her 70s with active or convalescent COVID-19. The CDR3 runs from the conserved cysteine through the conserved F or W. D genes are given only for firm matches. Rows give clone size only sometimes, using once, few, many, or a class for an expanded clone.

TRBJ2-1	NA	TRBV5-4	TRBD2	CASSFGASGGEQFF	TGTGCCAGCAGCTTCGGTGCTAGCGGGGGGGAGCAGTTCTTC
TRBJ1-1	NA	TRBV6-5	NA	CASSFRGTEAFF	TGTGCCAGCAGTTTCCGGGGGACTGAAGCTTTCTTT
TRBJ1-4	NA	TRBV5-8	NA	CASSLAGAPFDEKLFF	TGTGCCAGCAGCTTAGCAGGGGCACCTTTCGATGAAAAACTGTTTTTT
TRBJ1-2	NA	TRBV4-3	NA	CASSRSLEVSGYTF	TGCGCCAGCAGCCGCTCCCTTGAGGTATCGGGCTACACCTTC
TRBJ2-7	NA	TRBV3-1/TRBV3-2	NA	CASSLPIRSYEQYF	TGTGCCTCTTCGTTACCGATACGGTCCTACGAGCAGTACTTC
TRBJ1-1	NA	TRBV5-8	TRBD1	CASSPQQGLNTEAFF	TGTGCCAGCAGCCCCCAACAGGGGTTGAACACTGAAGCTTTCTTT
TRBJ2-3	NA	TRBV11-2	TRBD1	CASSLARGQITDTQYF	TGTGCCAGCAGCTTAGCGAGGGGACAGATAACAGATACGCAGTATTTT
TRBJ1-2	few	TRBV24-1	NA	CATSDGTGNYGYTF	TGTGCCACCAGTGATGGAACAGGGAACTATGGCTACACCTTC
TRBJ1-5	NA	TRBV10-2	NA	CASSESSVTNQPQHF	TGCGCCAGCAGTGAGAGTTCAGTCACCAATCAGCCCCAGCATTTT
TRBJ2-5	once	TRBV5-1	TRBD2	CASRPGLAWETQYF	TGCGCCAGCAGACCGGGACTAGCTTGGGAGACCCAGTACTTC
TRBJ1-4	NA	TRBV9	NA	CASSVGAATNEKLFF	TGTGCCAGCAGCGTAGGGGCAGCAACTAATGAAAAACTGTTTTTT
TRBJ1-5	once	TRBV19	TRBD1	CASTDRGEQPQHF	TGTGCCAGTACCGACAGGGGTGAACAGCCCCAGCATTTT
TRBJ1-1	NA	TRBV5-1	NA	CASSWTLSGDTEAFF	TGCGCCAGCAGCTGGACCCTGAGCGGGGACACTGAAGCTTTCTTT
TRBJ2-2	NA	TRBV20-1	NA	CSASGTSLGTGELFF	TGCAGTGCTAGTGGCACTAGTTTGGGGACCGGGGAGCTGTTTTTT
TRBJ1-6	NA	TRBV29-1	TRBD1	CSVGGGAGSYNSPLHF	TGCAGCGTTGGAGGGGGCGCGGGATCCTATAATTCACCCCTCCACTTT
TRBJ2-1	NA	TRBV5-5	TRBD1	CASSWSPGQGPYNEQFF	TGTGCCAGCAGCTGGAGCCCGGGACAGGGTCCCTACAATGAGCAGTTCTTC
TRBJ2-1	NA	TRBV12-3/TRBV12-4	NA	CASRSSGEGPSVF	TGTGCCAGCAGGTCCTCGGGAGAGGGGCCTTCGGTCTTC
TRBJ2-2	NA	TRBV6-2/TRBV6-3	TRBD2	CASSAPGLEVTGELFF	TGTGCCAGCAGTGCGCCGGGACTAGAGGTCACCGGGGAGCTGTTTTTT